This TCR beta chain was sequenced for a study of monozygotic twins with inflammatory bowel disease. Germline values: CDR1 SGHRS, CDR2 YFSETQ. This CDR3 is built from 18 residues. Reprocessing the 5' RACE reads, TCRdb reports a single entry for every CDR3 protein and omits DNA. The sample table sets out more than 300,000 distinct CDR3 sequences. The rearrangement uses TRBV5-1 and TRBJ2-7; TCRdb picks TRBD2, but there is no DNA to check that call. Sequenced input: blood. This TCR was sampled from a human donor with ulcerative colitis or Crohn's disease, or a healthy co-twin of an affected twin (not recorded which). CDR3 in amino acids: CASSLLPAKGLSSYEQYF.